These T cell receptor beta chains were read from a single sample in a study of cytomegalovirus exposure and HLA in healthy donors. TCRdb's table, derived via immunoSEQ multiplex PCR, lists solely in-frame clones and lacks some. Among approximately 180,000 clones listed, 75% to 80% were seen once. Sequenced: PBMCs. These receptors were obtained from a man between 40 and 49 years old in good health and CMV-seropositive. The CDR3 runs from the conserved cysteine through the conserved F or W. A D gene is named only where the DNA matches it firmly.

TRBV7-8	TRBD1	CASSLARQGFYGYTF
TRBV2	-	CASSVNWHTEAFF
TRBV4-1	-	CASSPEGQSGETQYF
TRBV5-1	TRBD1	CASSLQPGTGAGLFF
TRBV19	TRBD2	CASSPRVGTSGYNEQFF
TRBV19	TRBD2	CASSISRASGRAWEQFF
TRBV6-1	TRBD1	CASSEFGTASYEQYF
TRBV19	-	CASSMTGEGPWETQYF
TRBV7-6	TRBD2	CASSPGTSGSRTDTQYF
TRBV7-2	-	CASSRLGLSEQYF
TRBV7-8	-	CASSSFVYMNTEAFF
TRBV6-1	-	CASSVIFLGNQPQHF
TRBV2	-	CASSPQGISYEQYF
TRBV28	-	CASSPAGLSYEQYF
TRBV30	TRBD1	CAWSVDRVGVANTEAFF
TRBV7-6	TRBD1	CASSLGQGANNEQFF
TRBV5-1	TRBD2	CASSHGTSGPAPCF
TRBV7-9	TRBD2	CASSLGSASGSPREQYF
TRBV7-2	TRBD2	CASSSRTSGRAGELFF
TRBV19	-	CASSTPSGRRLNYGYTF
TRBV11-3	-	CASSLDSRVNEQFF
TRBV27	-	CASSARANYGYTF
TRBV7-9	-	CASSSRQKNTEAFF
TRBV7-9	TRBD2	CASSSTPGLAGDNSYEQYF
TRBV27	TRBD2	CASSLLAGGPSYEQYF
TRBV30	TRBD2	CAWTGGRDTQYF
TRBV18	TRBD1	CASSQGQGLAGANVLTF
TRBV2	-	CASSESHTNRYEQYF
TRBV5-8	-	CASGALERGGQPQHF
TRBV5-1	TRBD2	CASSPGTSGVYSYNEQFF
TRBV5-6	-	CASSLAWGSDTDTQYF
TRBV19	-	CASSTQGNTEAFF
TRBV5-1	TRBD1	CASSLEGTGGLNSQYF
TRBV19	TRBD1	CASTPGQLNYGYTF
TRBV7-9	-	CASSLEQPPFSGANVLTF
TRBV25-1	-	CASSKGQNSQYF
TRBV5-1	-	CASSLGRGNEQFF
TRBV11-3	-	CASTPGGGADGYTF
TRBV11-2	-	CASSFGRGNTIYF
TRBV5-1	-	CASSLVSTEETQYF
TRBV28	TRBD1	CASTRDRGGRETQYF
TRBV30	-	CAWSGQLYEQYF
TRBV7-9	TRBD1	CASSLVDRGDNEQFF
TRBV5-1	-	CASSLGLNTDTQYF
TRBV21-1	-	CASTKDRFGYTF
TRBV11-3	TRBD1	CASSLGTGLYQETQYF
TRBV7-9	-	CASSTRTETEQYF
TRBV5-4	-	CASSFLGVSDTQYF
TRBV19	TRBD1	CASSIVETGPPEAFF